The clone carrying this TCR beta chain showed up just a few times. The sequencing template was cDNA reverse transcribed from extracted RNA. Produced via immunoSEQ multiplex PCR; TCRdb's table is partial and in-frame only. Of roughly 150,000 clones in the sample, roughly 62% were seen once. V shed 1 base and J shed 0 bases, with 10 bases lying between them. The CDR3 is 15 amino acids. Germline V gene sequence: CDR1 SGHRS, CDR2 YFSETQ. This sample stems from a study of CD8+ T cells in alopecia areata. The sequence derives from a human donor with alopecia areata. This chain joins TRBV5-1 and TRBJ1-1; D is unresolved. Sequencing was performed on CD4+ T cells sorted from blood, taken at week 0. CDR3 in amino acids: CASSLPAQMNTEAFF. The CDR3 bases are TGCGCCAGCAGCTTGCCCGCACAGATGAACACTGAAGCTTTCTTT.